The TCR beta chain described here comes from a study of blood T cell repertoires in COVID-19. Turning to the study itself: Sites in the United States, Italy and Spain provided acute and convalescent COVID-19 samples. PBMCs, B-cell-depleted T cells, or T cells provided the cDNA or gDNA that made up the material.

Repertoires were generated with immunoSEQ multiplex PCR, while TCRdb's copy carries only in-frame clones and drops some. The sample yields some 170,000 clones, 81% seen once. The junction had 8 bases not matched to a gene; V was cut back by 0 bases and J by 4 bases. CDR1 SGHNT and CDR2 YYREEE come from the germline V gene (reference sequence). This CDR3 comprises 17 residues. The V and J genes are TRBV5-4 and TRBJ1-1; 11 nucleotides line up with TRBD1. Source material: peripheral blood. The clonotype comes from a man in his 60s with active or convalescent COVID-19. The CDR3 sequence is CASSLGPGQGVSTEAFF. The CDR3, as DNA: TGTGCCAGCAGCTTGGGTCCGGGACAGGGGGTGAGCACTGAAGCTTTCTTT.